Listed here is a single T cell receptor (beta chain). This CDR3 spans 14 amino acids. Germline loops: CDR1 SNHLY, CDR2 FYNNEI. The ends were cut back, 2 bases at V and 3 bases at J, with 8 bases in the middle. This entry comes from a study of blood T cell repertoires in COVID-19. About the study: Italy, Spain and the United States were the sources of the convalescent and acute COVID-19 samples.

Recruits, aged about 18 to 100 years, lived in under 25 US areas. In the 2 weeks before study entry, exposed participants met a COVID-19 case, which was PCR-confirmed or clinician-diagnosed. Authors' analysis steps: Nucleated cell counts were estimated from reference gene primer amplification. Clones were read by immunoSEQ multiplex PCR, and TCRdb kept only the in-frame ones, dropping some. V, J and clone size reflect that table, while D and trimming were determined from the DNA. The table shows roughly 400,000 clones, with 70% to 90% occurring only once. The TCR comes from a woman under 30 who had been exposed to COVID-19. This chain connects TRBV2 to TRBJ1-5; D is perhaps TRBD1 (5 bases). The sample comprised PBMCs or T cells enriched from blood (not recorded which). CDR3 DNA sequence: TGTGCCAGCAGTGAACGACAGATCAATCAGCCCCAGCATTTT. Translation: CASSERQINQPQHF.